This T cell receptor (beta chain) was sequenced for a study of neurological immune-mediated disorders. The sample holds many counts of this clonotype. By 5'RACE with 10-nucleotide random UMIs, the cDNA was made. TCRdb recomputed calls from the 5' RACE reads with MiXCR, one row per CDR3 protein. The sample carries some 37,000 distinct CDR3 sequences, 10% to 13% recorded once. Trimming cost V 5 bases and J 0 bases, with 14 bases left between them. Germline V CDR1 and CDR2: SGHRS, YFSETQ. This CDR3 comprises 16 residues. This chain connects TRBV5-1 to TRBJ2-2, with unresolved D. The origin of this receptor is a woman in her thirties with HTLV-1-associated myelopathy (HAM/TSP). The specimen sequenced was PBMCs. The CDR3 bases are TGCGCCAGCAGTTTTTCCGGCAAATCGAACACCGGGGAGCTGTTTTTT. Translation gives CASSFSGKSNTGELFF.